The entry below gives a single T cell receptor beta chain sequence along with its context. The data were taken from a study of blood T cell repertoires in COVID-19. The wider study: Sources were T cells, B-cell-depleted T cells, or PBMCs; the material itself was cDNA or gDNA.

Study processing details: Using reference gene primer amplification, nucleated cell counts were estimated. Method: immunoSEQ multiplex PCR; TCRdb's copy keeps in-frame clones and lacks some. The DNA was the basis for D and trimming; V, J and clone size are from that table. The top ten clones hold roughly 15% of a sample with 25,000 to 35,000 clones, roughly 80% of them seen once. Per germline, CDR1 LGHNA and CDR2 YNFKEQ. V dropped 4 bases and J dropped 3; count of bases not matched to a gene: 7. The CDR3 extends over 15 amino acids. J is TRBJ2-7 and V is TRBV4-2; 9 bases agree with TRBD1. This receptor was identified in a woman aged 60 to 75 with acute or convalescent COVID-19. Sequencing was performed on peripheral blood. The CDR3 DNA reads TGTGCCAGCAGCCCGGGACAGGGTGTAGGCTACGAGCAGTACTTC. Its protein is CASSPGQGVGYEQYF.